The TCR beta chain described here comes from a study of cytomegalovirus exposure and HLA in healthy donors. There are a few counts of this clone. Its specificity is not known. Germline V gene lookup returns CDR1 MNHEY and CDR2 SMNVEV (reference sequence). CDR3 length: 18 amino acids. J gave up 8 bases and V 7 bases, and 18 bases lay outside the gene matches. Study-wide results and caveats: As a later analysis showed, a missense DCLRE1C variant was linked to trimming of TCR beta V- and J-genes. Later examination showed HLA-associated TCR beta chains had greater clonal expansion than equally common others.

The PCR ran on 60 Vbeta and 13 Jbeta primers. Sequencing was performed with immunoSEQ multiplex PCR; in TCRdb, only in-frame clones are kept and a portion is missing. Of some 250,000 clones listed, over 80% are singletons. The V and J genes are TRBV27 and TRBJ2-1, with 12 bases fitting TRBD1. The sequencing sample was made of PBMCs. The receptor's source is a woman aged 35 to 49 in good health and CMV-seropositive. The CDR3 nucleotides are TGTGCCAGCAACCTCCAGGGTGGGTTGGGACAGGGGGCGGATGAGCAGTTCTTC. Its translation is CASNLQGGLGQGADEQFF.